A selection of T cell receptor beta chains follows, all from one sample in a study of blood T cell repertoires in COVID-19. Clones were sequenced by immunoSEQ multiplex PCR, and TCRdb holds only the in-frame ones, with some missing. Of about 210,000 clones listed, around 86% are singletons. What was sequenced was PBMCs or T cells enriched from blood (not recorded which). Every receptor here comes from a man younger than 40 in a cohort exposed to, infected with or recovered from COVID-19 (not recorded which). The CDR3 runs from the conserved cysteine through the conserved F or W. The order of the fields is D gene, J gene, V gene, clone size, CDR3 DNA, CDR3 protein. The D gene is left open where the match is weak. Clone size appears in some rows only: once, few, many, or a class for an expanded clone.

d_call: NA; j_call: TRBJ2-7; v_call: TRBV7-9; clone_size: many; cdr3_nt: TGTGCCAGCAGCTTGTCGAGTGAGCAGTACTTC; cdr3_aa: CASSLSSEQYF
d_call: NA; j_call: TRBJ2-1; v_call: TRBV4-1; clone_size: NA; cdr3_nt: TGCGCCAGCAGCCAAGATCTTGTAGCGGAGTTCAATGAGCAGTTCTTC; cdr3_aa: CASSQDLVAEFNEQFF
d_call: TRBD1; j_call: TRBJ1-6; v_call: TRBV5-4; clone_size: NA; cdr3_nt: TGTGCCAGCAGCTTGCTACAGGGGAAAAGGTCCTATAATTCACCCCTCCACTTT; cdr3_aa: CASSLLQGKRSYNSPLHF
d_call: TRBD2; j_call: TRBJ2-7; v_call: TRBV7-2; clone_size: few; cdr3_nt: TGTGCCAGCAGCTTTGGACTAGCGGGAGTCTACGAGCAGTACTTC; cdr3_aa: CASSFGLAGVYEQYF
d_call: TRBD1; j_call: TRBJ2-7; v_call: TRBV6-5; clone_size: NA; cdr3_nt: TGTGCCAGCAGTTACACCTCGGGACAGGGCGAGCAGTACTTC; cdr3_aa: CASSYTSGQGEQYF
d_call: NA; j_call: TRBJ1-1; v_call: TRBV18; clone_size: NA; cdr3_nt: TGTGCCAGCTCACCAACCTGGGGGGGCTGGGGGACTGAAGCTTTCTTT; cdr3_aa: CASSPTWGGWGTEAFF
d_call: NA; j_call: TRBJ1-3; v_call: TRBV15; clone_size: NA; cdr3_nt: TGTGCCACCAGTTCTTCTGAAGCATTCTCCTCTGGAAACACCATATATTTT; cdr3_aa: CATSSSEAFSSGNTIYF
d_call: NA; j_call: TRBJ2-3; v_call: TRBV9; clone_size: NA; cdr3_nt: TGTGCCAGCAGCGTAGACGGGGGTAGGTCCACAGATACGCAGTATTTT; cdr3_aa: CASSVDGGRSTDTQYF
d_call: TRBD1; j_call: TRBJ1-1; v_call: TRBV19; clone_size: NA; cdr3_nt: TGTGCCAGTAGTATTTCGGCAGGGGGCATGACTGAAGCTTTCTTT; cdr3_aa: CASSISAGGMTEAFF
d_call: TRBD2; j_call: TRBJ2-1; v_call: TRBV20-1; clone_size: NA; cdr3_nt: TGCAGTGCTAGTCCGGCGGGGAGGGGTAGGAACAATGAGCAGTTCTTC; cdr3_aa: CSASPAGRGRNNEQFF
d_call: TRBD2; j_call: TRBJ2-5; v_call: TRBV9; clone_size: NA; cdr3_nt: TGTGCCCGGATGCGGGAGGCCCAAGAGACCCAGTACTTC; cdr3_aa: CARMREAQETQYF
d_call: NA; j_call: TRBJ2-3; v_call: TRBV9; clone_size: NA; cdr3_nt: TGTGCCAGCAGCGGAGTCGGACTTACCACAGATACGCAGTATTTT; cdr3_aa: CASSGVGLTTDTQYF
d_call: TRBD2; j_call: TRBJ2-2; v_call: TRBV19; clone_size: NA; cdr3_nt: TGTGCCAGTAGTGGAGGACTAGCGGGAGTTACCGGGGAGCTGTTTTTT; cdr3_aa: CASSGGLAGVTGELFF
d_call: NA; j_call: TRBJ1-1; v_call: TRBV7-2; clone_size: once; cdr3_nt: TGTGCCAGCAGCTTAGGGTTCGGGCAGGGGTCGGACACTGAAGCTTTCTTT; cdr3_aa: CASSLGFGQGSDTEAFF
d_call: TRBD1; j_call: TRBJ1-5; v_call: TRBV19; clone_size: NA; cdr3_nt: TGTGCCAGTAGTATTGACAGGGCTAGCAATCAGCCCCAGCATTTT; cdr3_aa: CASSIDRASNQPQHF
d_call: NA; j_call: TRBJ2-3; v_call: TRBV28; clone_size: NA; cdr3_nt: TGTGCCAGCAGTGGGACACCCTCCCCTTCATGGAACACAGATACGCAGTATTTT; cdr3_aa: CASSGTPSPSWNTDTQYF
d_call: NA; j_call: TRBJ2-6; v_call: TRBV19; clone_size: once; cdr3_nt: TGTGCCAGTAAGGGGCCTACTTCTGGGGCCAACGTCCTGACTTTC; cdr3_aa: CASKGPTSGANVLTF
d_call: TRBD1; j_call: TRBJ2-7; v_call: TRBV28; clone_size: NA; cdr3_nt: TGTGCCAGCAGTTTCCAGGGGGCTCCCTACGAGCAGTACTTC; cdr3_aa: CASSFQGAPYEQYF
d_call: NA; j_call: TRBJ1-1; v_call: TRBV28; clone_size: NA; cdr3_nt: TGTGCCAGCAGCCGCAGGGAAATGAACACTGAAGCTTTCTTT; cdr3_aa: CASSRREMNTEAFF
d_call: NA; j_call: TRBJ2-3; v_call: TRBV28; clone_size: once; cdr3_nt: TGTGCCAGCAGTTCGACAGCCACCACAGATACGCAGTATTTT; cdr3_aa: CASSSTATTDTQYF
d_call: NA; j_call: TRBJ2-3; v_call: TRBV7-2; clone_size: once; cdr3_nt: TGTGCCAGCAGCTCCCGTGTTTCCGTCAGGGGAGATACGCAGTATTTT; cdr3_aa: CASSSRVSVRGDTQYF
d_call: NA; j_call: TRBJ2-1; v_call: TRBV5-1; clone_size: NA; cdr3_nt: TGCGCCAGCACCTTTCGCTCAGGTTACCAAAATCAGCAGTTCTTC; cdr3_aa: CASTFRSGYQNQQFF
d_call: TRBD1; j_call: TRBJ1-2; v_call: TRBV29-1; clone_size: once; cdr3_nt: TGCAGCGTTCACAGGGGTTATGGCTACACCTTC; cdr3_aa: CSVHRGYGYTF
d_call: TRBD1; j_call: TRBJ1-2; v_call: TRBV7-9; clone_size: NA; cdr3_nt: TGTGCCAGCAGCCCAGGGACAGACAAGCTATTC; cdr3_aa: CASSPGTDKLF
d_call: TRBD1; j_call: TRBJ2-1; v_call: TRBV10-3; clone_size: NA; cdr3_nt: TGTGCCATCAGTGGGGACAGGGCGAGGGAGCAGTTCTTC; cdr3_aa: CAISGDRAREQFF
d_call: NA; j_call: TRBJ2-3; v_call: TRBV12-3/TRBV12-4; clone_size: NA; cdr3_nt: TGTGCCAGCACCGGGAACACAGATACGCAGTATTTT; cdr3_aa: CASTGNTDTQYF
d_call: NA; j_call: TRBJ1-1; v_call: TRBV27; clone_size: NA; cdr3_nt: TGTGCCAGCAGTCCCGCCGACAGATTGAACACTGAAGCTTTCTTT; cdr3_aa: CASSPADRLNTEAFF
d_call: NA; j_call: TRBJ2-2; v_call: TRBV11-3; clone_size: NA; cdr3_nt: TGTGCCAGCAGCCCCCTAGCGACCGGGGAGCTGTTTTTT; cdr3_aa: CASSPLATGELFF
d_call: NA; j_call: TRBJ1-5; v_call: TRBV28; clone_size: NA; cdr3_nt: TGTGCCAGCAGTTTAGAGAGGGGGAACAGGGTCCAGCCCCAGCATTTT; cdr3_aa: CASSLERGNRVQPQHF
d_call: TRBD2; j_call: TRBJ2-2; v_call: TRBV19; clone_size: NA; cdr3_nt: TGTGCCAGGCGGGAGCAACTGGGCCCCGGGGAGCTGTTTTTT; cdr3_aa: CARREQLGPGELFF
d_call: TRBD1; j_call: TRBJ1-4; v_call: TRBV19; clone_size: NA; cdr3_nt: TGTGCCAGTAGCCTAACCGGGACAGGGAAAGAAAAACTGTTTTTT; cdr3_aa: CASSLTGTGKEKLFF
d_call: NA; j_call: TRBJ1-1; v_call: TRBV6-5; clone_size: NA; cdr3_nt: TGTGCCAGCAGTTTAGAGGGAAGATCGAACACTGAAGCTTTCTTT; cdr3_aa: CASSLEGRSNTEAFF
d_call: NA; j_call: TRBJ2-7; v_call: TRBV18; clone_size: NA; cdr3_nt: TGTGCCAGCTCACGAACAGGGTTGTGGTACGAGCAGTACTTC; cdr3_aa: CASSRTGLWYEQYF
d_call: NA; j_call: TRBJ1-1; v_call: TRBV7-3; clone_size: NA; cdr3_nt: TGTGCCAGCAGCCCTTCGGGGGGTCCCTGGTGGAACACTGAAGCTTTCTTT; cdr3_aa: CASSPSGGPWWNTEAFF
d_call: TRBD1; j_call: TRBJ2-1; v_call: TRBV9; clone_size: NA; cdr3_nt: TGTGCCAGCAGCACCAATAGGGACAGGGGGTCCTACAATGAGCAGTTCTTC; cdr3_aa: CASSTNRDRGSYNEQFF
d_call: NA; j_call: TRBJ1-1; v_call: TRBV9; clone_size: NA; cdr3_nt: TGTGCCAGCAGCCCATCTGCGGGAAACACTGAAGCTTTCTTT; cdr3_aa: CASSPSAGNTEAFF
d_call: NA; j_call: TRBJ1-3; v_call: TRBV9; clone_size: NA; cdr3_nt: TGTGCCAGCAGCGCCACAGGAGTTGACTCTGGAAACACCATATATTTT; cdr3_aa: CASSATGVDSGNTIYF
d_call: TRBD2; j_call: TRBJ2-2; v_call: TRBV19; clone_size: NA; cdr3_nt: TGTGCCAGTAGTCTGGGACTAGCGGGAGTAGGGGGCACCGGGGAGCTGTTTTTT; cdr3_aa: CASSLGLAGVGGTGELFF
d_call: NA; j_call: TRBJ2-7; v_call: TRBV4-1; clone_size: NA; cdr3_nt: TGCGCCAGCAGCCAGCCGGGACAACCCTACGAGCAGTACTTC; cdr3_aa: CASSQPGQPYEQYF
d_call: TRBD1; j_call: TRBJ1-1; v_call: TRBV5-1; clone_size: NA; cdr3_nt: TGCGCCAGCAGCGATCGACAGGGATCGAACACTGAAGCTTTCTTT; cdr3_aa: CASSDRQGSNTEAFF
d_call: NA; j_call: TRBJ1-4; v_call: TRBV7-6; clone_size: NA; cdr3_nt: TGTGCCAGCAGCCAAACAGGGTTTAATGAAAAACTGTTTTTT; cdr3_aa: CASSQTGFNEKLFF
d_call: NA; j_call: TRBJ2-1; v_call: TRBV27; clone_size: NA; cdr3_nt: TGTGCCAGCTTTCCCCTTCGGTGGGGGCCGGGATACAATGAGCAGTTCTTC; cdr3_aa: CASFPLRWGPGYNEQFF
d_call: TRBD2; j_call: TRBJ2-1; v_call: TRBV7-3; clone_size: once; cdr3_nt: TGTGCCAGCAGCTTAAGCGGGAGCTCCTACAATGAGCAGTTCTTC; cdr3_aa: CASSLSGSSYNEQFF
d_call: TRBD1; j_call: TRBJ1-2; v_call: TRBV12-5; clone_size: NA; cdr3_nt: TGTGCTAGTGGTGTCGACAGGGGGCCCGATGGCTACACCTTC; cdr3_aa: CASGVDRGPDGYTF
d_call: TRBD1; j_call: TRBJ1-2; v_call: TRBV7-2; clone_size: NA; cdr3_nt: TGTGCCAGCAGCTGGCCTCGGACAGGGCTTAATTATGGCTACACCTTC; cdr3_aa: CASSWPRTGLNYGYTF
d_call: NA; j_call: TRBJ1-1; v_call: TRBV18; clone_size: NA; cdr3_nt: TGTGCCAGCTCACGCGAGAGAGGAGACACTGAAGCTTTCTTT; cdr3_aa: CASSRERGDTEAFF
d_call: TRBD1; j_call: TRBJ1-3; v_call: TRBV28; clone_size: once; cdr3_nt: TGTGCCAGCAGTTCCACGGGACAGGTCTTTGGAAACACCATATATTTT; cdr3_aa: CASSSTGQVFGNTIYF
d_call: TRBD2; j_call: TRBJ2-3; v_call: TRBV2; clone_size: NA; cdr3_nt: TGTGCCAGCAGGGGACTAGCGGGAGGGCCTGAGGAGCGAGATACGCAGTATTTT; cdr3_aa: CASRGLAGGPEERDTQYF